This T cell receptor beta chain appears in the sequencing data of a study of blood T cell repertoires in COVID-19. Sequenced by immunoSEQ multiplex PCR; TCRdb stores in-frame clones only, minus some. Seen here are 150,000 to 170,000 clones, about 90% observed once, and the top ten hold around 0.55%. Per germline, CDR1 ENHRY and CDR2 SYGVKD. CDR3 length: 16 residues. Trimming cost V 5 bases and J 3 bases, with 17 bases left between them. Sequenced material: peripheral blood. The genes are TRBV10-3 and TRBJ1-5; D not certain. The receptor was isolated from a man aged 45 to 65 with acute or convalescent COVID-19. The CDR3 is CAISQTGNTFNQPQHF. The CDR3 nucleotides read TGTGCCATCAGTCAAACCGGGAACACCTTCAATCAGCCCCAGCATTTT.